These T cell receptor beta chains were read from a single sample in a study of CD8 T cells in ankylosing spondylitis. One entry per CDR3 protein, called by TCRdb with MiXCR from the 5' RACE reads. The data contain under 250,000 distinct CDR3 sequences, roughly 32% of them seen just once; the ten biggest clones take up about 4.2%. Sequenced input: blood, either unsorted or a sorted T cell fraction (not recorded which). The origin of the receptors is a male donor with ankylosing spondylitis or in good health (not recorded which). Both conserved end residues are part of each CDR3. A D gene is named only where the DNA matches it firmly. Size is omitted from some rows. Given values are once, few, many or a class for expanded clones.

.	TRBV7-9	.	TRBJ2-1	TGTGCCAGCAGCTCCCGCGACTGGGGGATCTTCGGCAATGAGCAGTTCTTC	CASSSRDWGIFGNEQFF
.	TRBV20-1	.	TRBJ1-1	TGCAGTGCTAGTTTGGCCTCGCAGGGCCTGAACACTGAAGCTTTCTTT	CSASLASQGLNTEAFF
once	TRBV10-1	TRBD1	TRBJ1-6	TGCGCCAGCAGTGAGGGACAGGGGAATTCACCCCTCCACTTT	CASSEGQGNSPLHF
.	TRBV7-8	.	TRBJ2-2	TGTGCCAGCAGCTTAGCTACCAGGGACACCGGGGAGCTGTTTTTT	CASSLATRDTGELFF
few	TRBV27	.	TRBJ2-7	TGTGCCAGCAGCCCAACAGGGCCCTACGAGCAGTACTTC	CASSPTGPYEQYF
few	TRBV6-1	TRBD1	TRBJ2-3	TGTGCCAGCAGCCCGGGACAGGTTGACACAGATACGCAGTATTTT	CASSPGQVDTDTQYF
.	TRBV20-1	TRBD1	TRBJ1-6	TGCAGTGCGATTACTCCGGGACAGGGAGATTCACCCCTCCACTTT	CSAITPGQGDSPLHF
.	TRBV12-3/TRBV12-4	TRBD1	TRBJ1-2	TGTGCCAGCAGGCGCCAGGGACAGGGCGCCGGCTACACCTTC	CASRRQGQGAGYTF
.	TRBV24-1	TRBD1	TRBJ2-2	TGTGCCACCAACTCCGGGACAGCGAGCGCCGGGGAGCTGTTTTTT	CATNSGTASAGELFF
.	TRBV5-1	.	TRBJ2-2	TGCGCCAGCAAGACAGATCTTCACACCGGGGAGCTGTTTTTT	CASKTDLHTGELFF
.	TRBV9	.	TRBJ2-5	TGTGCCAGCAGCGGTGTAGGGGGGAAAAAGACCCAGTACTTC	CASSGVGGKKTQYF
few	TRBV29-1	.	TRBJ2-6	TGCAGCGTGGGACCGGGAGCCAACGTCCTGACTTTC	CSVGPGANVLTF
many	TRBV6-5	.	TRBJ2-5	TGTGCCAGCAGTTACTCCGGGGAGACCCAGTACTTC	CASSYSGETQYF
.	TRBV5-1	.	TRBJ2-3	TGCGCCAGCAGCTCGAGACCGCCTAGCACAGATACGCAGTATTTT	CASSSRPPSTDTQYF
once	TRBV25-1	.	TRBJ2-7	TGTGCCAGCAGTGACCGGGGACTCTACTACGAGCAGTACTTC	CASSDRGLYYEQYF
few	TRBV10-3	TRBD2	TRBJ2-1	TGTGCCATCATGAGTAGCGGGGGGGTCGAACCCTCCTACAATGAGCAGTTCTTC	CAIMSSGGVEPSYNEQFF
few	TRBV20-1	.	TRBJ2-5	TGCAGTCTTAGGAGGGAGACCCAGTACTTC	CSLRRETQYF
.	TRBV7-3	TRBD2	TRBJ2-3	TGTGCCAGCAGCTTACGCGGGGGGATCACAGATACGCAGTATTTT	CASSLRGGITDTQYF
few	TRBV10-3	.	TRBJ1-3	TGTGCCATCAGTGAGTCTGGAAACTCTGGAAACACCATATATTTT	CAISESGNSGNTIYF
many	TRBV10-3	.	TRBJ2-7	TGTGCCATCAGTGAGTCGAGGTACGAGCAGTACTTC	CAISESRYEQYF
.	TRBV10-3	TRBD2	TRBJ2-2	TGTGCCATTAAAGCGGGGGCGAACACCGGGGAGCTGTTTTTT	CAIKAGANTGELFF
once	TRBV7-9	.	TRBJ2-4	TGTGCCAGCAGCTCGTCGGGGGTAGCCAAAAACATTCAGTACTTC	CASSSSGVAKNIQYF
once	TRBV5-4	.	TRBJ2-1	TGTGCCAGCAGCCACGATAAGGCCTCCTACAATGAGCAGTTCTTC	CASSHDKASYNEQFF
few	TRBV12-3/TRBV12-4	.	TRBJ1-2	TGTGCCAGCAGTTTAGCGCTTGGGAACGATGGCTACACCTTC	CASSLALGNDGYTF
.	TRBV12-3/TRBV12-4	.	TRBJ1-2	TGTGCCAGCGGGGAGGGGAGTGGCTACACCTTC	CASGEGSGYTF
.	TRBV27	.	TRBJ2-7	TGTGCCAGCAGTTCCTCGGGGGCCTACGAGCAGTACTTC	CASSSSGAYEQYF
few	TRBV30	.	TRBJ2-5	TGTGCCTGGAGTGTAGGCGGAGAGACCCAGTACTTC	CAWSVGGETQYF
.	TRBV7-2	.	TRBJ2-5	TGTGCCAGCAAACCACGTCGGGGGACACTCCACCAAGAGACCCAGTACTTC	CASKPRRGTLHQETQYF
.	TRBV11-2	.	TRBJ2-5	TGTGCCAGCAGCCCGTCCAGGGACATGCTCGAGACCCAGTACTTC	CASSPSRDMLETQYF
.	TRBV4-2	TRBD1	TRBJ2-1	TGTGCCAGCAGCCGAACATCCGGGACAGGGGCCCTAAGCTCCTACAATGAGCAGTTCTTC	CASSRTSGTGALSSYNEQFF
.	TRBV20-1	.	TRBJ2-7	TGCAGTGCCAGAGCCTTGGCAGAGAGCTCCTACGAGCAGTACTTC	CSARALAESSYEQYF
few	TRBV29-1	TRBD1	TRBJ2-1	TGCAGCGTAGCGCCGGGACAGGGCCACAATGAGCAGTTCTTC	CSVAPGQGHNEQFF
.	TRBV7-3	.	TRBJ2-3	TGTGCCAGCAGCCCCCCCGCGTCAGATACGCAGTATTTT	CASSPPASDTQYF
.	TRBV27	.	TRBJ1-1	TGTGCCAGCAGCCAGGGGCGAGGCACTGAAGCTTTCTTT	CASSQGRGTEAFF
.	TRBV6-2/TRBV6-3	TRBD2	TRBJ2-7	TGTGCCAGCAGTTACCCCGGACTAGCGCACGAGCAGTACTTC	CASSYPGLAHEQYF
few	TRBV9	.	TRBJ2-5	TGTGCCAGCAGCGGCCGGGACTTGGTCGAGACCCAGTACTTC	CASSGRDLVETQYF
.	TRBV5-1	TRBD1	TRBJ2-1	TGCGCCAGCAGCTCCGAAATAGTGGGACAGGGGACCAACAATGAGCAGTTCTTC	CASSSEIVGQGTNNEQFF
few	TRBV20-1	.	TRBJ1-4	TGCAGTGCCGTAGAGGTATCGGACAGTTGGTACGAAAAACTGTTTTTT	CSAVEVSDSWYEKLFF
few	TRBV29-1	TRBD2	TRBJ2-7	TGCAGCGTGGGGGGACTAGCGGGGGGCGACGAGCAGTACTTC	CSVGGLAGGDEQYF
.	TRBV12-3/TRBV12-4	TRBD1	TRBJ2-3	TGTGCCAGCAGTTTAGGGACAGGGGAATATCGTGGAGATACGCAGTATTTT	CASSLGTGEYRGDTQYF
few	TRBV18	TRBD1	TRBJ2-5	TGTGCCAGCTCCCGGACAGGGCTGGAGACCCAGTACTTC	CASSRTGLETQYF
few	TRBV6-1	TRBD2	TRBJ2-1	TGTGCCAGCAGTCCCTCTAGCGGGGGCTCCAATGAGCAGTTCTTC	CASSPSSGGSNEQFF
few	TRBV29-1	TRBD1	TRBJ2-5	TGCAGCGTCGACCGGGACAGTGAAGAGACCCAGTACTTC	CSVDRDSEETQYF
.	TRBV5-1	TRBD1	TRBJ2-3	TGCGCCAGCAGCGCTACAGGGGACCGCACAGATACGCAGTATTTT	CASSATGDRTDTQYF
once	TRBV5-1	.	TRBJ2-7	TGCGCCAGCAGAGCCGGTCTGACGTCAGATGGCTACGAGCAGTACTTC	CASRAGLTSDGYEQYF
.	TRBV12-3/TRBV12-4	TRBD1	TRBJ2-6	TGTGCCAGCAAACTCATGACAGGGGGCTCTGGGGCCAACGTCCTGACTTTC	CASKLMTGGSGANVLTF
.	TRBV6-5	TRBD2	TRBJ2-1	TGTGCCAGCAGTTACGGACTAGCGGGGGGGCCATCGGGCAATGAGCAGTTCTTC	CASSYGLAGGPSGNEQFF
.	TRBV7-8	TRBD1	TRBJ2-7	TGTGCCAGCAGCTTTTGGACAGGCACGGGCGAGCAGTACTTC	CASSFWTGTGEQYF
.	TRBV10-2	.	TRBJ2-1	TGCGCCAGCAGTGAGTCGATGGACTCCCAGGAGTTCTTC	CASSESMDSQEFF
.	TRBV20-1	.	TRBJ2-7	TGCAGTGCCCAGGCAGGGTACGAGCAGTACTTC	CSAQAGYEQYF
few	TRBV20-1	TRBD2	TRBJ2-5	TGCAGTGCTGGGGGAGGGCTACAAGAGACCCAGTACTTC	CSAGGGLQETQYF
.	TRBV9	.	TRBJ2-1	TGTGCCAGCAGCGTAGTTGGGGTATCGGGTGAGCAGTTCTTC	CASSVVGVSGEQFF
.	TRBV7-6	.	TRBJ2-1	TGTGCCAGCAGCTTGGACGCTGAGCAGTTCTTC	CASSLDAEQFF